One and the same sample provided the 2 T cell receptor beta chains below, sequenced in a study of blood T cell repertoires in COVID-19. The assay was immunoSEQ multiplex PCR, and TCRdb's table has in-frame clones only and misses some. This table holds 150,000 to 200,000 clones, roughly 80% found once. Input material: peripheral blood. Every receptor here comes from a woman in her 70s with acute or convalescent COVID-19.

The DNA for the CDR3 is TGTGCCAGCAGTAGGACAGGGACGAATTCACCCCTCCACTTT. Its protein product is CASSRTGTNSPLHF. V gene TRBV2 combines with J gene TRBJ1-6; the match to TRBD1 covers 8 bases. The CDR3 sequence is 14 residues long. After removal of 5 bases from V and 7 bases from J, the junction contained 4 bases not matched to a gene. Germline lookup yields CDR1 SNHLY and CDR2 FYNNEI.

The chain is built from TRBV6-1 and TRBJ2-2; TRBD1 agrees at 7 bases. V was clipped by 2 bases and J by 5 bases; unmatched bases: 5. The germline V gene encodes CDR1 MNHNS and CDR2 SASEGT. The CDR3 has 15 amino acids. CDR3 sequence: CASSEQGVGTGELFF. The CDR3 region has the DNA TGTGCCAGCAGTGAACAGGGGGTGGGGACCGGGGAGCTGTTTTTT.